The 9 T cell receptor beta chains presented below share a single source sample, sequenced in a study of monozygotic twins with inflammatory bowel disease (dated by TCRdb to the late 2010s). The library was obtained by 5' RACE. Data came from an Illumina HiSeq 2500. TCRdb reprocessed the reads, so every CDR3 protein sequence counts as one entry and DNA is not shown. This sample's table contains a few hundred thousand distinct CDR3 sequences. Less than 6.5% of the sample lies in the top ten. Material: blood. The receptors were sampled from a human donor with ulcerative colitis or Crohn's disease, or a healthy co-twin of an affected twin (not recorded which).

The V and J genes are TRBV12-3 or TRBV12-4 and TRBJ2-2; TCRdb calls TRBD2, which cannot be checked without DNA. The CDR3 runs to 14 residues. The CDR3 is CASSFGGSGGELFF.

This chain links TRBV28 with TRBJ1-6. CDR3 length: 15 amino acids. CDR1 and CDR2 (germline): MDHEN, SYDVKM. CDR3 protein: CASSLRGAYNSPLHF. Drawing the rest from reference TRBV28 and TRBJ1-6, the complete variable domain is DVKVTQSSRYLVKRTGEKVFLECVQDMDHENMFWYRQDPGLGLRLIYFSYDVKMKEKGDIPEGYSVSREKKERFSLILESASTNQTSMYLCASSLRGAYNSPLHFGNGTRLTVT.

J is TRBJ2-1 and V is TRBV14; the TRBD1 assignment by TCRdb is unverifiable without DNA. The CDR3 runs 14 residues. CDR1 and CDR2 (germline): SGHDN, FVKESK. The chain's CDR3 is CASSARGKGNEQFF.

J is TRBJ1-2 and V is TRBV10-2; absent DNA, TCRdb's TRBD1 call cannot be checked. Germline CDR1 reads WSHSY; CDR2 reads SAAADI. The CDR3 is made up of 12 amino acids. CDR3 in amino acids: CASIGGVDGYTF.

The chain is built from TRBV28 and TRBJ1-5. The germline V gene has CDR1 MDHEN and CDR2 SYDVKM. CDR3 length: 12 residues. The CDR3 here is CASSLSQSSQHF.

V gene TRBV27 combines with J gene TRBJ1-3. The V gene's germline CDR1 is MNHEY and CDR2 SMNVEV (reference sequence). This CDR3 region has 15 residues. CDR3 sequence: CASSPFASLGNTIYF.

This chain joins TRBV5-1 and TRBJ2-3; the D call from TCRdb, TRBD2, cannot be confirmed without DNA. The CDR3 runs to 14 residues. Germline CDR1 and CDR2: SGHRS and YFSETQ. CDR3 amino acids: CASRLAVPTDTQYF.

The chain links TRBV7-2 to TRBJ2-4; no DNA is available, so the TRBD2 call from TCRdb remains unchecked. This CDR3 is built from 17 residues. Germline lookup yields CDR1 SGHTA and CDR2 FQGNSA. CDR3 region: CASSAGLAGGGKNIQYF.

The chain has TRBV20-1 and TRBJ1-1; absent DNA, TCRdb's TRBD1 call cannot be checked. The germline V gene has CDR1 DFQATT and CDR2 SNEGSKA (reference sequence). The CDR3 is made up of 15 amino acids. The CDR3 region is CSATADRGVNTEAFF.